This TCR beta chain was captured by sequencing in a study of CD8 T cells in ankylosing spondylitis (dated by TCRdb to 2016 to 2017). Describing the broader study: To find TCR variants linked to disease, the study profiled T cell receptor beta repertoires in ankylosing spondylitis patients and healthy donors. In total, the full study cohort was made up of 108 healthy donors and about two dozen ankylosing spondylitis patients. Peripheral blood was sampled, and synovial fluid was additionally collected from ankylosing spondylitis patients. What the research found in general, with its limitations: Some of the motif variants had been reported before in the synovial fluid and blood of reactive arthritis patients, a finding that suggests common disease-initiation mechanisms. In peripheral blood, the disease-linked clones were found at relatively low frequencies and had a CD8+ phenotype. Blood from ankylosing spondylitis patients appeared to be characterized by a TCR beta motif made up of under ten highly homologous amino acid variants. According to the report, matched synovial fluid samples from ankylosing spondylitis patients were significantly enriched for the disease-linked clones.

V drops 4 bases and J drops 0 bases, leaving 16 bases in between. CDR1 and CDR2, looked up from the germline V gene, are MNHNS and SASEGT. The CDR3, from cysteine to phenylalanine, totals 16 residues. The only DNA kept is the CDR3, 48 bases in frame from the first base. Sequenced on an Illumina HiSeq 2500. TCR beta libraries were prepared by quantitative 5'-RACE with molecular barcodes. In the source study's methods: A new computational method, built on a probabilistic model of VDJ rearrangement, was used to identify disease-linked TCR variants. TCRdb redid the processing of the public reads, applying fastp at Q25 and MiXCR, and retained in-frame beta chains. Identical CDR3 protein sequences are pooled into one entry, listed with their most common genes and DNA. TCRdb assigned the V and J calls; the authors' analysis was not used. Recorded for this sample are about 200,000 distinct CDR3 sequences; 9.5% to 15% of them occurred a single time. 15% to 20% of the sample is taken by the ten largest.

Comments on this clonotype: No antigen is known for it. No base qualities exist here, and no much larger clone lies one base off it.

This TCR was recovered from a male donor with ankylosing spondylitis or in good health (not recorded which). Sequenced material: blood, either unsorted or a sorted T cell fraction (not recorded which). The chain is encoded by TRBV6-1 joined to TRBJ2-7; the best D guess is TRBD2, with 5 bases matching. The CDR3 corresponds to CASSGRSDFSSYEQYF. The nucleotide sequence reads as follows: TGTGCCAGCAGTGGACGGTCGGACTTCAGCTCCTACGAGCAGTACTTC.